A single sample gave rise to the 17 T cell receptor beta chains below, sequenced in a study of identical twins. TCRdb reprocessed the 5' RACE reads via MiXCR and lists one record per CDR3 protein. The table includes 300,000 to 400,000 distinct CDR3 sequences, 9% detected once. The sample was naive T cells sorted from blood. The origin of the receptors is a woman aged 50 to 60 in good health.

This clonotype appeared a few times. V usage is TRBV2 and J usage is TRBJ1-1; D is possibly TRBD1 (5 bases). Trimming cost V 8 bases and J 7 bases, with 17 bases left between them. The CDR3 has 13 amino acids. The germline V gene has CDR1 SNHLY and CDR2 FYNNEI. In DNA form, the CDR3 reads TGTGCCAGCTTGGTTGCAGGGACCGATGAAGCTTTCTTT. This translates into CASLVAGTDEAFF.

In this sample, this clonotype turned up a few times. The chain recombines TRBV7-9 with TRBJ1-1; TRBD1 matches at 8 bases. CDR1 is SEHNR, CDR2 FQNEAQ, per germline (reference sequence). V gave up 4 bases and J gave up 5 bases; unmatched junction bases: 9. The CDR3 totals 15 residues. This CDR3 reads CASSSTDRVETEAFF. CDR3 DNA sequence: TGTGCCAGCAGCTCAACGGACAGGGTTGAGACTGAAGCTTTCTTT.

This clonotype turned up a few times. This chain links TRBV4-1 with TRBJ2-2, with 9 bases aligning to TRBD1. This CDR3 region has 15 residues. Germline V gene data show CDR1 as MGHRA and CDR2 as YSYEKL. Unmatched junction bases numbered 7, after V lost 0 bases and J lost 11 bases. CDR3 in DNA: TGCGCCAGCAGCCAAGATAAGACAGGGGGATTAGAGCTGTTTTTT. Residues: CASSQDKTGGLELFF.

This clonotype was seen ten or more times. This sequence joins TRBV7-3 and TRBJ2-1, with 7 bases lining up with TRBD1. Germline CDR1 reads SGHTA; CDR2 reads FQGTGA. The V and J ends lost 5 bases and 6 bases, in that order; junction bases with no gene match: 13. The CDR3 length is 16 residues. DNA for the CDR3: TGTGCCAGCAGCCCAAATCCGGGACAGAGACTCAATGAGCAGTTCTTC. This sequence encodes CASSPNPGQRLNEQFF.

The chain employs TRBV5-1 and TRBJ2-1, with TRBD2 matching 16 bases. The V and J ends lost 0 bases and 15 bases, in that order; junction bases with no gene match: 6. This CDR3 is built from 15 residues. CDR1 and CDR2 from the germline V gene are SGHRS and YFSETQ. CDR3 sequence (DNA): TGCGCCAGCAGCTTGGCGGGACTAGCGGGAGGGCCTCCGTTCTTC. This translates into CASSLAGLAGGPPFF.

In this sample, this clonotype turned up many times. The chain links TRBV4-1 to TRBJ1-6; D uncertain. Germline CDR1 reads MGHRA; CDR2 reads YSYEKL. The germline V and J ends were trimmed by 0 bases and 6 bases, with 9 bases remaining between them. The CDR3 length is 15 residues. Here the CDR3 DNA reads TGCGCCAGCAGCCAAGATCGGGTCAGTAATTCACCCCTCCACTTT. The encoded protein is CASSQDRVSNSPLHF.

The chain couples TRBV27 to TRBJ2-1, with unresolved D. Germline assignment: CDR1 MNHEY and CDR2 SMNVEV (reference sequence). The V and J ends lost 5 bases and 7 bases respectively, with 15 bases between them. The CDR3 covers 14 residues. The CDR3 DNA reads as TGTGCCAGCAGTCCCCTCCCGTTTCGGAATGAGCAGTTCTTC. It specifies CASSPLPFRNEQFF.

This clonotype turned up a few times. The rearrangement links TRBV15 to TRBJ2-3; TRBD2 might be the D (5 bases). Germline-derived CDR1 and CDR2 are LNHNV and YYDKDF (reference sequence). This CDR3 has 15 amino acids. Trimming removed 1 base at V and 5 bases at J, with 13 bases between. Here the CDR3 reads CATSRGTGGGDTQYF. The CDR3 DNA reads as TGTGCCACCAGCAGAGGGACTGGCGGTGGAGATACGCAGTATTTT.

This clonotype was seen ten or more times. One end of the junction does not line up with germline, which may come from a read error. The chain employs TRBV4-1 and TRBJ2-1; 8 bases fit TRBD2. The length of the CDR3 is 14 residues. Germline V CDR1 and CDR2: MGHRA, YSYEKL. The CDR3 DNA follows: TGCGCCAGCAGCCCTAGGGAGCGGGAGTTTGCCATCCGTTTC. The encoded protein is CASSPREREFAIRF.

This clonotype was seen many times. V usage is TRBV3-1 and J usage is TRBJ2-1; the D gene is possibly TRBD2 (5 bases). This CDR3 comprises 18 residues. Germline CDR1 is LGHDT and CDR2 is YNNKEL (reference sequence). Trimming shortened V by 6 bases and J by 0 bases, and 21 bases separated the two germline ends. CDR3 sequence (DNA): TGTGCCAGCAGTCCTCACTTCGCGGCGGGCCTCTCCTACAATGAGCAGTTCTTC. Its protein product is CASSPHFAAGLSYNEQFF.

This clonotype showed up just a few times. The chain carries TRBV5-1 and TRBJ1-6, with TRBD1 as a possible D gene (5 bases). This CDR3 has 15 amino acids. In germline, CDR1 is SGHRS, CDR2 YFSETQ. The V end was cut by 0 bases, the J end by 10 bases, with 14 bases between. The CDR3 is CASSLVQGGNSPLHF. Written as DNA, the CDR3 is TGCGCCAGCAGCTTGGTCCAGGGAGGGAACTCACCCCTCCACTTT.

This clonotype was found a few times. This chain uses TRBV29-1 with TRBJ2-7; D is unclear. V was cut by 6 bases and J by 0 bases, with 12 bases left in between. CDR3 length equals 13 residues. Germline loops: CDR1 SQVTM, CDR2 ANQGSEA. The DNA of the CDR3 is TGCAGCGTCTATTTTATTACCTCCTACGAGCAGTACTTC. As protein: CSVYFITSYEQYF.

V is TRBV20-1 and J is TRBJ2-3, with TRBD2 matching 13 bases. Looked up from germline, CDR1 is DFQATT and CDR2 is SNEGSKA (reference sequence). With 6 bases clipped from V and 6 bases from J, the junction kept 9 bases outside the gene matches. The CDR3 has 15 residues. The CDR3 is CSARAGLAGVDTQYF. In DNA form, the CDR3 reads TGCAGTGCCCGGGCCGGACTAGCGGGAGTGGATACGCAGTATTTT.

This clonotype came up many times. This rearrangement joins TRBV6-1 to TRBJ2-7; D not resolved. Trimming stripped 6 bases from V and 7 bases from J, with 19 bases between. Germline values: CDR1 MNHNS, CDR2 SASEGT. This CDR3 contains 14 residues. The CDR3 region has the DNA TGTGCCAGCAGAAATAATCGGATAGATAGGGAGCAGTACGTC. As protein: CASRNNRIDREQYV.

CDR3 in DNA: TGTGCCAGCAGCTTGGTGGCTAGCGGGTCGACCCAGTACTTC. Translated, it gives CASSLVASGSTQYF. The V call is TRBV5-4, the J call TRBJ2-5, with 8 positions matching TRBD2. The CDR3 sequence is 14 residues long. Losses at the gene ends were 0 bases for V and 7 bases for J; bases not matched to a gene: 5. CDR1 and CDR2 from the germline V gene are SGHNT and YYREEE (reference sequence).

There are many counts of this clonotype. This CDR3 is CASRYTSGGGTEQFF. The CDR3 bases are TGTGCCAGCCGCTACACTAGCGGGGGGGGCACTGAGCAGTTCTTC. The chain employs TRBV27 and TRBJ2-1; 13 bases match TRBD2. The CDR3 contains 15 residues. Trimming at V came to 8 bases and at J to 9 bases, leaving 10 bases not matched to a gene. Germline V gives CDR1 MNHEY, CDR2 SMNVEV (reference sequence).

This clonotype turned up a few times. The chain links TRBV9 to TRBJ2-7; 8 bases line up with TRBD2. CDR3 length equals 16 residues. CDR1 and CDR2 (germline): SGDLS, YYNGEE. With 0 bases clipped from V and 5 bases from J, the junction kept 10 bases outside the gene matches. The CDR3 sequence is CASSVATTGGPHEQYF. The CDR3 DNA sequence: TGTGCCAGCAGCGTAGCTACGACGGGAGGGCCCCACGAGCAGTACTTC.